These T cell receptor beta chains were read from a single sample in a study of blood T cell repertoires in COVID-19. The protocol was immunoSEQ multiplex PCR, while the TCRdb copy is restricted to in-frame clones and leaves out a portion. The table shows 90,000 to 130,000 clones, with roughly 88% occurring only once. What was sequenced was peripheral blood. Receptor source: a woman between 65 and 79 years old with acute or convalescent COVID-19. Both conserved end residues are part of each CDR3.

V,J,CDR3
TRBV29-1,TRBJ2-1,CSVLGTGGIEQFF
TRBV2,TRBJ2-7,CASSVLRGQGDEQYF
TRBV5-4,TRBJ2-1,CASSLGLAGGAYNEQFF
TRBV5-1,TRBJ2-3,CASSFGGSDTQYF
TRBV5-1,TRBJ2-5,CASSLDRGRETQYF
TRBV9,TRBJ2-7,CASSVALGGEQYF
TRBV19,TRBJ2-3,CASSELAGGYTDTQYF
TRBV6-5,TRBJ2-5,CASRDRGQVETQYF
TRBV5-1,TRBJ1-5,CASSLFGYQPQHF
TRBV2,TRBJ2-7,CASITSGFSSYEQYF
TRBV19,TRBJ1-1,CASSGQGGRTEAFF
TRBV7-9,TRBJ2-1,CASSVLAGGNEQFF
TRBV3-1/TRBV3-2,TRBJ1-3,CASSPAARESVPGNTIYF
TRBV11-3,TRBJ2-2,CASSLVSTGELFF
TRBV5-1,TRBJ1-2,CASSPEGEYGYTF
TRBV10-3,TRBJ1-5,CATNQGVSNQPQHF
TRBV5-6,TRBJ2-5,CASSKLAGGQETQYF
TRBV5-1,TRBJ2-1,CASSPGARDEQFF
TRBV28,TRBJ1-2,CASSLFVASNYGYTF
TRBV6-1,TRBJ1-6,CASSEQQGGGSPLHF
TRBV5-1,TRBJ2-1,CASSSGTTDEQFF
TRBV3-1/TRBV3-2,TRBJ2-2,CASSQGTGGSGELFF
TRBV21-1,TRBJ2-3,CASETSGGFSTSDTQYF
TRBV5-1,TRBJ1-6,CASSITGSGSPLHF
TRBV3-1/TRBV3-2,TRBJ2-7,CASKGTASYEQYF
TRBV28,TRBJ2-7,CASSSPQVHEQYF
TRBV2,TRBJ1-2,CASSEDRGRGAYGWTF
TRBV7-2,TRBJ2-7,CASSLIRSYEQYF
TRBV4-2,TRBJ2-5,CASSQDGRYLASNF
TRBV6-5,TRBJ1-2,CASSHWTAPGYTF
TRBV5-1,TRBJ2-6,CASSFGTAGANVLTF
TRBV3-1/TRBV3-2,TRBJ1-5,CASSGGPGPGDNQPQHF
TRBV5-5,TRBJ1-4,CASSLRPRDNEKLFF
TRBV10-3,TRBJ2-7,CAISPHIAGGAYEQYF
TRBV19,TRBJ2-1,CASSRNGGRAPPTYNEQFF
TRBV28,TRBJ1-4,CASSLRFPGRSEKLFF
TRBV6-1,TRBJ1-3,CASSEGLPGNTIYF
TRBV6-4,TRBJ1-1,CATRGQAPGGFF
TRBV6-5,TRBJ2-7,CASIGQGTYEQYF
TRBV5-1,TRBJ1-1,CASSLHRDTEAFF
TRBV27,TRBJ2-5,CASSFTGETQYF
TRBV6-5,TRBJ1-5,CASRDRGSNQPQHF
TRBV29-1,TRBJ1-1,CSVARQGRGPEAFF
TRBV3-1/TRBV3-2,TRBJ1-5,CASGQGGQPQHF
TRBV6-2/TRBV6-3,TRBJ1-5,CASSSGQPQHF